This T cell receptor (beta chain) was captured by sequencing in a study of blood T cell repertoires in COVID-19. Whole-study context: Acute-phase and convalescent COVID-19 samples originated in the United States, Italy and Spain. Sources were T cells, B-cell-depleted T cells, or PBMCs; the material itself was cDNA or gDNA.

In the source study's methods: Quantification of nucleated cells was approximated via reference gene primer amplification. TCRdb's table, derived via immunoSEQ multiplex PCR, lists solely in-frame clones and lacks some. That table supplies the V and J calls and clone size; D and trimming were determined from the DNA. This sample has approximately 68,000 clones; approximately 84% occur once, and the top ten carry approximately 10%. This clone was picked up one time. The germline CDR1 and CDR2 sequences are MDHEN and SYDVKM. The CDR3 is made up of 15 amino acids. Between the trimmed V and J ends, which lost 7 bases and 2 bases, there was a span of 16 bases.

The sample was peripheral blood. V and J are TRBV28 and TRBJ2-3; D is possibly TRBD1 (5 bases). This receptor was taken from an older man with active or convalescent COVID-19. CDR3 nucleotide sequence: TGTGCCAGCACCCCCCCAGGGTCCCACACAGATACGCAGTATTTT. Protein product: CASTPPGSHTDTQYF. The full variable domain, rest sourced from reference TRBV28 and TRBJ2-3, is DVKVTQSSRYLVKRTGEKVFLECVQDMDHENMFWYRQDPGLGLRLIYFSYDVKMKEKGDIPEGYSVSREKKERFSLILESASTNQTSMYLCASTPPGSHTDTQYFGPGTRLTVL.